One sample yielded the 27 T cell receptor beta chains listed below, sequenced in a study of regulatory T cells in long-lasting Graves disease. Arm-PCR of CDR3 regions and iRepertoire HTBI primers were the basis on which TCR beta libraries were built. MiXCR, applied by TCRdb to the multiplex PCR reads, yields one record per CDR3 protein. The repertoire has some 460,000 distinct CDR3 sequences, about 16% of them found once; the top ten carry 9% to 15%. Regarding time point: newly diagnosed GD, antithyroid drugs for less than 3 months. The TCR library was made from RNA extracted from PBMCs. In addition, the sample was reused for a study of T cells in Graves' hyperthyroidism and ophthalmopathy.

Sample: peripheral blood mononuclear cells (PBMCs), taken at new diagnosis, from a patient treated with antithyroid drugs. These receptors all come from a man aged 35-49 years with Graves disease.

The V call is TRBV2, the J call TRBJ2-7; 8 bases match TRBD2. This CDR3 spans 13 amino acids. Germline loops: CDR1 SNHLY, CDR2 FYNNEI. J gave up 6 bases and V 6 bases, and 7 bases lay outside the gene matches. CDR3 region: CASSKAGVFEQYF. The CDR3, as DNA: TGTGCCAGCAGCAAAGCGGGAGTATTCGAGCAGTACTTC.

The J gene is TRBJ2-3, the V gene TRBV28; D is undetermined. CDR1 and CDR2 (germline): MDHEN, SYDVKM. This CDR3 is built from 15 residues. V was clipped by 7 bases and J by 0 bases, with 14 bases between them. This CDR3 reads CASISRMTSTDTQYF. Written as DNA, the CDR3 is TGTGCCAGCATCTCACGGATGACTAGCACAGATACGCAGTATTTT.

Comments on this clonotype: At one boundary the junction diverges from the germline segment, which might be a read error. The rearrangement links TRBV7-7 to TRBJ2-5, with D uncertain. The CDR3 consists of 14 residues. Germline V lookup: CDR1 SSHAT, CDR2 FNYEAQ (reference sequence). The CDR3 sequence is CASSLLDGQETQYF. In DNA form, the CDR3 reads TGTGCTAGCAGCCTTTTGGACGGCCAAGAGACCCAGTACTTC.

This clonotype was counted many times. The J gene is TRBJ2-7, the V gene TRBV28; TRBD1 agrees at 7 bases. Per the germline V gene, CDR1 is MDHEN and CDR2 is SYDVKM. The ends lost 5 bases at V and 3 bases at J; junction bases unmatched: 10. The CDR3 extends over 15 amino acids. Here the CDR3 DNA reads TGTGCCAGCAGTATAAGAGGGACAGTCAGCTACGAGCAGTACTTC. It codes for CASSIRGTVSYEQYF.

The chain couples TRBV10-3 to TRBJ2-1, with 9 bases identical to TRBD2. V shed 3 bases, J shed 5 bases, and the junction held 5 bases outside the gene matches. This CDR3 contains 15 residues. CDR1 is ENHRY, CDR2 SYGVKD, per germline. Written as DNA, the CDR3 is TGTGCCATCAGTGACGCTAGCGGGACCCACAATGAGCAGTTCTTC. It is translated as CAISDASGTHNEQFF.

V gene TRBV4-1 combines with J gene TRBJ1-1; 9 positions agree with TRBD1. The CDR3 has 18 amino acids. Germline loops: CDR1 MGHRA, CDR2 YSYEKL. Germline trimming cut 4 bases from V and 0 bases from J; bases unmatched to any gene: 12. The CDR3 protein is CASSPPTGGSLMNTEAFF. In nucleotides, the CDR3 is TGCGCCAGCAGCCCCCCAACAGGGGGCTCCCTGATGAACACTGAAGCTTTCTTT.

There are many counts of this clonotype. The V call is TRBV2, the J call TRBJ2-7; D is ambiguous. There are 12 residues in the CDR3. Germline V gives CDR1 SNHLY, CDR2 FYNNEI. The CDR3 here is CAIVPASYEQYF. The DNA for the CDR3 is TGTGCAATAGTCCCAGCCTCCTACGAGCAGTACTTC.

In this sample, this clonotype turned up a few times. The chain joins TRBV5-1 to TRBJ1-2; tentative D call: TRBD1 (5 bases). Germline CDR1 SGHRS, CDR2 YFSETQ. The CDR3 runs to 13 residues. V was trimmed by 3 bases and J by 4 bases, leaving 10 bases between them. The CDR3 DNA reads TGCGCCAGCAGCTCCGGGACGGTCTATGGCTACACCTTC. Translating it yields CASSSGTVYGYTF.

The table lists this clonotype with a few counts. The junction and the germline gene differ at one end; a read error may be behind it. The chain links TRBV12-3 or TRBV12-4 to TRBJ2-1, with 7 bases that match TRBD2. The CDR3 extends over 14 amino acids. The CDR3 bases are TGTGCCAGCAGTTTGGCTAGCGGACTCAACGAGCAGCTCTTC. It yields the protein CASSLASGLNEQLF.

In its sample, this clonotype was seen many times. The genes are TRBV12-3 or TRBV12-4 and TRBJ1-1; D is unresolved. V was cut by 3 bases and J by 7 bases, with 12 bases left in between. The CDR3 covers 13 residues. This CDR3 is CASSLEGVSEAFF. DNA of the CDR3: TGTGCCAGCAGTTTGGAGGGAGTGAGTGAAGCTTTCTTT.

This clonotype was seen at least ten times. This chain uses TRBV2 with TRBJ1-1, with D perhaps TRBD1 (6 bases). This CDR3 is built from 15 residues. Trimming cost V 1 base and J 4 bases, with 13 bases left between them. The V gene's germline CDR1 is SNHLY and CDR2 FYNNEI. CDR3 DNA sequence: TGTGCCAGCAGTGAAGAGGGGGGCGCGGGCACTGAAGCTTTCTTT. Protein product: CASSEEGGAGTEAFF.

The sample holds many counts of this clonotype. The CDR3 sequence: CASSLASSSYNEQFF. CDR3 coding DNA: TGTGCCAGCAGCTTAGCTTCTAGCTCCTACAATGAGCAGTTCTTC. The chain recombines TRBV7-2 with TRBJ2-1; D uncertain. This CDR3 region has 15 residues. The V gene lost 0 bases and the J gene lost 0 bases, with 6 bases spanning the gap. CDR1 and CDR2 (germline): SGHTA, FQGNSA.

This clonotype was observed a few times. A much more abundant neighbour one base away suggests this may be a read error. The gene calls are TRBV7-3 and TRBJ2-5; 7 nucleotides match TRBD2. Germline V CDR1 and CDR2: SGHTA, FQGTGA. The length of the CDR3 is 14 residues. The V gene end was trimmed by 5 bases and the J gene end by 5 bases; junction bases not matched to a gene: 8. CDR3 nucleotides: TGTGCCAGCAGCAAAGACGGGGGGAGTGAGACCCAGTACTTC. It is translated as CASSKDGGSETQYF.

This clonotype was picked up many times. The genes are TRBV27 and TRBJ2-1; 8 nucleotides agree with TRBD2. This CDR3 contains 14 residues. V lost 3 bases to trimming and J lost 7 bases; unmatched junction nucleotides: 5. Germline loops: CDR1 MNHEY, CDR2 SMNVEV (reference sequence). The CDR3 protein is CASSFGRALNEQFF. CDR3 coding DNA: TGTGCCAGCAGTTTCGGGAGGGCCCTGAATGAGCAGTTCTTC.

This clonotype was counted at least ten times. This chain joins TRBV3-1 and TRBJ2-2; TRBD2 matches 7 bases. The germline V gene encodes CDR1 LGHDT and CDR2 YNNKEL (reference sequence). Germline trimming cut 2 bases from V and 6 bases from J; bases unmatched to any gene: 3. This CDR3 contains 14 residues. CDR3 region: CASSQWGGPGELFF. DNA of the CDR3: TGTGCCAGCAGCCAATGGGGAGGGCCCGGGGAGCTGTTTTTT.

This clonotype was detected many times. The rearrangement uses TRBV20-1 and TRBJ2-3; D uncertain. Trimming shortened V by 0 bases and J by 0 bases, and 13 bases separated the two germline ends. CDR1 DFQATT and CDR2 SNEGSKA come from the germline V gene (reference sequence). The CDR3 has 16 residues. Written as DNA, the CDR3 is TGCAGTGCTAGAGATCCCCAGCGTATCAGCACAGATACGCAGTATTTT. It yields the protein CSARDPQRISTDTQYF.

This clonotype was observed a few times. This rearrangement joins TRBV5-1 to TRBJ1-2; maybe TRBD1 (5 bases). The CDR3 is 15 amino acids. The V end was cut by 0 bases, the J end by 2 bases, with 11 bases between. The germline CDR1 and CDR2 sequences are SGHRS and YFSETQ. The CDR3 nucleotides are TGCGCCAGCAGCTTGGGGGGGGACGGAAACTATGGCTACACCTTC. It translates to CASSLGGDGNYGYTF.

This clonotype was recorded many times. The chain links TRBV12-3 or TRBV12-4 to TRBJ2-1; D perhaps matches TRBD1 (5 bases). The CDR3 consists of 15 residues. Trimming pared 5 bases from V and 0 bases from J, leaving 11 bases between. CDR3 DNA sequence: TGTGCCAGCAGTCTACAGGTTCTCTCCTACAATGAGCAGTTCTTC. Its protein product is CASSLQVLSYNEQFF.

This clonotype was found many times. This rearrangement joins TRBV7-2 to TRBJ2-7; TRBD2 aligns across 10 bases. Unmatched junction bases numbered 19, after V lost 3 bases and J lost 8 bases. Germline loops: CDR1 SGHTA, CDR2 FQGNSA. The CDR3 covers 18 residues. CDR3 nucleotide sequence: TGTGCCAGCAGCTTCCGATTAGGGGGGGGTCTAGCGGGAGAAAAGCAGTACTTC. Residues: CASSFRLGGGLAGEKQYF.

There are a few counts of this clonotype. The chain links TRBV6-5 to TRBJ2-1; 7 bases match TRBD1. With 2 bases clipped from V and 5 bases from J, the junction kept 3 bases outside the gene matches. Germline V lookup: CDR1 MNHEY, CDR2 SVGAGI. This CDR3 is 14 amino acids long. The CDR3 DNA reads as TGTGCCAGCAGTTACCTGGGACAGCACAATGAGCAGTTCTTC. It is translated as CASSYLGQHNEQFF.

This rearrangement joins TRBV6-2 or TRBV6-3 to TRBJ2-3, with D possibly TRBD2 on 6 matching bases. CDR1 is MNHEY and CDR2 is SVGEGT in the germline V gene. V gave up 5 bases and J gave up 3 bases, with 12 bases separating them. CDR3 length: 14 amino acids. The CDR3 nucleotides are TGTGCCAGCAGTGGAGCGGGCGGTACAGATACGCAGTATTTT. This translates into CASSGAGGTDTQYF.

This clonotype has a count of ten or more. V and J are TRBV28 and TRBJ2-1; D unresolved. Germline V CDR1 and CDR2: MDHEN, SYDVKM. The CDR3 length is 16 residues. Trimming shortened V by 4 bases and J by 0 bases, and 13 bases separated the two germline ends. In DNA, the CDR3 is TGTGCCAGCAGTTGGAGAGGACGAAGCTCCTACAATGAGCAGTTCTTC. This encodes CASSWRGRSSYNEQFF.

Ten or more counts support this clonotype. V and J are TRBV3-1 and TRBJ2-7; possible D gene TRBD2, 5 bases. The CDR3 is 13 amino acids. The V gene lost 1 base and the J gene lost 5 bases, with 9 bases spanning the gap. Germline CDR1 LGHDT, CDR2 YNNKEL (reference sequence). The CDR3 DNA follows: TGTGCCAGCAGCCAAGCGTCTAGCAACGAGCAGTACTTC. Translation: CASSQASSNEQYF.

This clonotype has ten or more counts. The J gene is TRBJ2-7, the V gene TRBV5-1; D might be TRBD1 (6 bases). The CDR3 contains 14 residues. The V end was cut by 2 bases, the J end by 5 bases, with 14 bases between. The germline V gene has CDR1 SGHRS and CDR2 YFSETQ. CDR3 in amino acids: CASSFSTGVDEQYF. CDR3 nucleotide sequence: TGCGCCAGCAGCTTCTCGACAGGAGTCGACGAGCAGTACTTC.

At least ten counts were recorded for this clonotype. The V and J genes are TRBV20-1 and TRBJ2-5; 7 nucleotides align to TRBD2. V trimming: 6 bases; J trimming: 0 bases; junction bases outside the gene matches: 10. The CDR3 runs to 15 residues. Germline values: CDR1 DFQATT, CDR2 SNEGSKA (reference sequence). The CDR3 sequence: CSAGPMGGDQETQYF. CDR3 nucleotides: TGCAGTGCAGGGCCGATGGGGGGGGACCAAGAGACCCAGTACTTC.

This clonotype was found many times. This chain connects TRBV2 to TRBJ2-5, with 13 bases that match TRBD2. The trim removed 7 bases at V and 2 bases at J, leaving 7 bases unmatched. There are 16 residues in the CDR3. Germline values: CDR1 SNHLY, CDR2 FYNNEI. CDR3 nucleotides: TGTGCCAGCACCCCAGGGACTAGCGGGAAACAAGAGACCCAGTACTTC. Protein: CASTPGTSGKQETQYF.

This clonotype has only one observation. This sequence joins TRBV28 and TRBJ1-3; D is unresolved. The germline CDR1 and CDR2 sequences are MDHEN and SYDVKM. Between the trimmed V and J ends, which lost 6 bases and 0 bases, there was a span of 9 bases. The CDR3 sequence is 14 residues long. The DNA of the CDR3 is TGTGCCAGCAGCGGACCCAACTCTGGAAACACCATATATTTT. It specifies CASSGPNSGNTIYF.